This T cell receptor beta chain was sequenced in a study of T cells in Graves' hyperthyroidism and ophthalmopathy. Overall study results and limits: From stable hyperthyroidism, ophthalmopathy was separated by a 13 V-J model.

With V trimmed by 2 bases and J by 7 bases, 9 bases remained unmatched. This CDR3 has 15 amino acids. The V gene's germline CDR1 is SNHLY and CDR2 FYNNEI. This clonotype came up many times. Its antigen is unidentified. Patients counted as stable if ophthalmopathy did not develop within 18 months. Thyroid ultrasound and orbital computed tomography, with clinical symptoms and serum thyroxine and TRAb, informed diagnoses. The investigators amplified TCR beta CDR3 regions from RNA transcripts. With the HTBI primer set, the TCR CDR3 went through a first round of RT-PCR. TCRdb fed the multiplex PCR reads into MiXCR, producing one record per CDR3 protein. The table records some 760,000 distinct CDR3 sequences, about 15% of them present only once.

This sequence joins TRBV2 and TRBJ2-7; the match to TRBD2 covers 9 bases. The sequence was collected from a young woman with Graves' hyperthyroidism. Sequencing was carried out using blood. CDR3 bases: TGTGCCAGCAGTGAATTGGCTAGCGGGATATCAGAGCAGTACTTC. Its protein is CASSELASGISEQYF.